This T cell receptor (beta chain) was identified during a study of T cell changes during pregnancy in multiple sclerosis. Deletions cut 5 bases from V and 7 bases from J, with 8 bases between. CDR1 and CDR2 (germline): SGHDN, FVKESK. The CDR3 totals 12 residues. Repertoires were generated with immunoSEQ multiplex PCR, while TCRdb's copy carries only in-frame clones and drops some. Here the sample spans tens of thousands of clones, around 93% being singletons. The sequence was obtained from a female donor with multiple sclerosis, enrolled in a pregnancy study. The chain employs TRBV14 and TRBJ2-2; tentative D call: TRBD2 (6 bases). The source was peripheral blood, collected in the second trimester of pregnancy. The DNA of the CDR3 is TGTGCCAGCAGCGTGGAGGGCGGGGAGCTGTTTTTT. This encodes CASSVEGGELFF.